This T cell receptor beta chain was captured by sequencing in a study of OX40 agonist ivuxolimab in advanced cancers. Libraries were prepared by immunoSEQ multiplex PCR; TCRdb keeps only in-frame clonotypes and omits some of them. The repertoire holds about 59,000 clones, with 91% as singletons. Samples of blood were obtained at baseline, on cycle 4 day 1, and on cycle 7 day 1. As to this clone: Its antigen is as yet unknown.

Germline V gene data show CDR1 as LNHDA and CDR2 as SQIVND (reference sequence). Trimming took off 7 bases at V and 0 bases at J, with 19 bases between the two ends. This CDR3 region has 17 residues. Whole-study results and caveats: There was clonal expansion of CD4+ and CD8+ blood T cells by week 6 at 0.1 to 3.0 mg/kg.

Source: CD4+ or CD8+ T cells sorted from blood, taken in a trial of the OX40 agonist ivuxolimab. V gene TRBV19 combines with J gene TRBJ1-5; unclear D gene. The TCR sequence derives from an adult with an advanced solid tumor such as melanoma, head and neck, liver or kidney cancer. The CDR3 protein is CASNQSGGRYSNQPQHF. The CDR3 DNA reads TGTGCCAGTAATCAATCGGGCGGACGATATAGCAATCAGCCCCAGCATTTT.